This TCR beta chain derives from a study of T cells in Graves' hyperthyroidism and ophthalmopathy. Trimming shortened V by 0 bases and J by 5 bases, and 17 bases separated the two germline ends. This CDR3 is 17 amino acids long. Germline lookup yields CDR1 SGHRS and CDR2 YFSETQ. Amplification of TCR beta CDR3 regions used RNA as the template. Carried out on the TCR CDR3, a first-round RT-PCR used the HTBI primer set. TCRdb re-analysed the multiplex PCR reads in MiXCR, keeping a single row per CDR3 protein. Here the sample spans fewer than 350,000 distinct CDR3 sequences, 15% to 20% being singletons. Sequencing used blood. The TCR comes from a woman in her thirties or forties with Graves' ophthalmopathy. The gene calls are TRBV5-1 and TRBJ2-2, with D maybe TRBD2 (6 bases). The CDR3: CASSLAGGSEGTGELFF. CDR3 nucleotides: TGCGCCAGCAGCTTGGCCGGGGGTAGCGAAGGGACCGGGGAGCTGTTTTTT.